These 24 T cell receptor beta chains came from one sample sequenced in a study of blood T cell repertoires in COVID-19. Libraries were prepared by immunoSEQ multiplex PCR; TCRdb keeps only in-frame clonotypes and omits some of them. The repertoire holds approximately 120,000 clones, with 85% as singletons. Material for sequencing was peripheral blood. The receptors originated from a man of 80 years or more with active or convalescent COVID-19.

The V gene is TRBV5-1, the J gene TRBJ1-1; no firm D call. Germline CDR1 and CDR2: SGHRS and YFSETQ. The CDR3 is 15 amino acids. Deletions cut 3 bases from V and 1 base from J, with 13 bases between. CDR3 region: CASSSLTAQNTEAFF. The CDR3 DNA follows: TGCGCCAGCAGCTCCCTTACAGCACAGAACACTGAAGCTTTCTTT.

The genes are TRBV5-1 and TRBJ2-1, with 9 nucleotides matching TRBD1. Germline CDR1 and CDR2: SGHRS and YFSETQ. The CDR3 spans 16 residues. Losses at the gene ends were 5 bases for V and 3 bases for J; bases not matched to a gene: 9. CDR3 sequence reads: CASSRSTGQGYNEQFF. The CDR3 DNA follows: TGCGCCAGCAGTCGGTCAACGGGACAGGGCTACAATGAGCAGTTCTTC.

The V call is TRBV7-2, the J call TRBJ2-3; D is perhaps TRBD2 (6 bases). Trimming removed 0 bases from V and 0 bases from J, with 10 bases in between. Germline loops: CDR1 SGHTA, CDR2 FQGNSA. The CDR3 is 16 amino acids. The DNA for the CDR3 is TGTGCCAGCAGCTTAGCCGGGAGTTCGAGCACAGATACGCAGTATTTT. Protein product: CASSLAGSSSTDTQYF.

This clone was observed a handful of times. The chain joins TRBV7-2 to TRBJ1-2, with D tentatively TRBD1 (5 bases). The CDR3 contains 15 residues. V gave up 1 base and J gave up 7 bases, with 16 bases separating them. Germline lookup yields CDR1 SGHTA and CDR2 FQGNSA. The CDR3 loop is CASSLGGGARGGYTF. The CDR3 bases are TGTGCCAGCAGCTTAGGGGGGGGTGCCCGAGGTGGCTACACCTTC.

The chain employs TRBV5-6 and TRBJ1-6, with D perhaps TRBD1 (5 bases). V gave up 2 bases and J gave up 10 bases, with 19 bases separating them. Germline CDR1 and CDR2: SGHDT and YYEEEE. The CDR3 is 16 amino acids. The DNA for the CDR3 is TGTGCCAGCAGCTTTGGAATGGCAGGGATGGGATCACCCCTCCACTTT. Its translation: CASSFGMAGMGSPLHF.

The chain is built from TRBV28 and TRBJ2-7; D gene uncertain. Germline V lookup: CDR1 MDHEN, CDR2 SYDVKM. V shed 8 bases and J shed 1 base, with 6 bases lying between them. CDR3 size: 11 residues. The CDR3 coding sequence is TGTGCCAGCCGGGTTTCCTACGAGCAGTACTTC. It is translated as CASRVSYEQYF. The full variable domain, its missing parts supplied by reference TRBV28 and TRBJ2-7, is DVKVTQSSRYLVKRTGEKVFLECVQDMDHENMFWYRQDPGLGLRLIYFSYDVKMKEKGDIPEGYSVSREKKERFSLILESASTNQTSMYLCASRVSYEQYFGPGTRLTVT.

The chain recombines TRBV7-8 with TRBJ2-1; tentatively, D is TRBD1 or TRBD2 (5 bases each). CDR3 length equals 15 residues. V lost 5 bases, J lost 4 bases, and 15 bases lay in between. In germline, CDR1 is SGHVS, CDR2 FQNEAQ. The CDR3 sequence: CASSLGTGSYNEQFF. For the CDR3, the DNA is TGTGCCAGCAGCCTAGGGACGGGAAGTTACAATGAGCAGTTCTTC.

The chain uses TRBV20-1 and TRBJ2-5; maybe TRBD1 (5 bases). The CDR3 spans 12 residues. V lost 3 bases and J 3 bases, leaving 8 bases between the germline ends. Germline V lookup: CDR1 DFQATT, CDR2 SNEGSKA (reference sequence). CDR3 sequence (DNA): TGCAGTGCTAGTCGACAGAAAGAGACCCAGTACTTC. Translation: CSASRQKETQYF.

The chain is built from TRBV29-1 and TRBJ2-5; TRBD1 might be the D (6 bases). Per the germline V gene, CDR1 is SQVTM and CDR2 is ANQGSEA. V lost 1 base and J 5 bases, leaving 11 bases between the germline ends. This CDR3 spans 13 amino acids. The CDR3 region is CSVEGQGLETQYF. The DNA of the CDR3 is TGCAGCGTTGAAGGGCAGGGGTTGGAGACCCAGTACTTC.

V and J are TRBV5-1 and TRBJ1-1, with D perhaps TRBD1 (6 bases). V was cut by 3 bases and J by 5 bases, with 17 bases left in between. Germline assignment: CDR1 SGHRS and CDR2 YFSETQ. The CDR3 contains 15 residues. The CDR3 nucleotides read TGCGCCAGCAGCTCCACTTTACAGGGCAGGACTGAAGCTTTCTTT. As protein: CASSSTLQGRTEAFF.

The chain joins TRBV9 to TRBJ2-7, with TRBD1 identical over 8 bases. This CDR3 region has 13 residues. Germline V lookup: CDR1 SGDLS, CDR2 YYNGEE. J lost 6 bases, V lost 0 bases, and 2 bases had no gene match. DNA of the CDR3: TGTGCCAGCAGCGTAGGGACAGGGACCGAGCAGTACTTC. It yields the protein CASSVGTGTEQYF.

The chain recombines TRBV2 with TRBJ1-5; D is undetermined. V was trimmed by 6 bases and J by 3 bases, leaving 15 bases between them. Germline CDR1 reads SNHLY; CDR2 reads FYNNEI. The CDR3 spans 15 residues. The CDR3 region is CASRNSLRVNQPQHF. In nucleotides, the CDR3 is TGTGCCAGCAGGAACAGCCTCCGAGTCAATCAGCCCCAGCATTTT.

This CDR3 reads CASSLFAGGNQPQHF. CDR3 DNA sequence: TGCGCCAGCAGCTTGTTTGCAGGGGGAAATCAGCCCCAGCATTTT. The V gene is TRBV5-1, the J gene TRBJ1-5; 7 bases are a match to TRBD1. Germline loops: CDR1 SGHRS, CDR2 YFSETQ. J lost 4 bases, V lost 1 base, and 5 bases had no gene match. The CDR3 consists of 15 residues.

The V gene is TRBV19, the J gene TRBJ1-5; 8 nucleotides agree with TRBD1. The CDR3 length is 17 residues. J was trimmed by 4 bases and V by 5 bases; bases with no gene match: 13. Looked up from germline, CDR1 is LNHDA and CDR2 is SQIVND (reference sequence). CDR3 DNA: TGTGCCAGTAGTCACCGCCATGACAGGGGCGTTAATCAGCCCCAGCATTTT. This sequence encodes CASSHRHDRGVNQPQHF.

This chain links TRBV7-2 with TRBJ2-7; 7 bases are shared with TRBD2. The germline CDR1 and CDR2 sequences are SGHTA and FQGNSA. With V trimmed by 0 bases and J by 4 bases, 3 bases remained unmatched. This CDR3 has 14 residues. In DNA form, the CDR3 reads TGTGCCAGCAGCTTAGCTGCGGGAGAGTACGAGCAGTACTTC. It yields the protein CASSLAAGEYEQYF.

This chain links TRBV5-4 with TRBJ2-5; possible D gene TRBD1, 6 bases. Deletions cut 4 bases from V and 4 bases from J, with 14 bases between. From germline, CDR1 is SGHNT and CDR2 YYREEE (reference sequence). The CDR3 spans 14 residues. The CDR3 here is CASSPGVSVETQYF. For the CDR3, the DNA is TGTGCCAGCAGCCCAGGGGTTTCTGTAGAGACCCAGTACTTC.

Only one count was recorded for this clone. The V call is TRBV6-5, the J call TRBJ2-1, with D tentatively TRBD1 (5 bases). Looked up from germline, CDR1 is MNHEY and CDR2 is SVGAGI. This CDR3 has 15 residues. V shed 2 bases and J shed 4 bases, with 12 bases lying between them. The CDR3 DNA reads TGTGCCAGCAGTTACGGACAACCCCAGTACAATGAGCAGTTCTTC. Translated: CASSYGQPQYNEQFF.

Only one count was recorded for this clone. The DNA of the CDR3 is TGTGCCAGCAGCGGTAGACAGGGAAACGCTGAAGCTTTCTTT. Residues: CASSGRQGNAEAFF. J is TRBJ1-1 and V is TRBV7-2, with 7 positions matching TRBD1. The V gene end was trimmed by 5 bases and the J gene end by 6 bases; junction bases not matched to a gene: 9. Looked up from germline, CDR1 is SGHTA and CDR2 is FQGNSA. This CDR3 is built from 14 residues.

The chain is built from TRBV19 and TRBJ1-5; TRBD1 aligns across 11 bases. Germline assignment: CDR1 LNHDA and CDR2 SQIVND (reference sequence). Trimming cost V 8 bases and J 0 bases; bases outside gene matches: 6. The CDR3 covers 16 residues. The CDR3 sequence is CASVGQGDYSNQPQHF. The CDR3 DNA sequence: TGTGCCAGTGTGGGACAGGGGGATTATAGCAATCAGCCCCAGCATTTT. Together with reference TRBV19 and TRBJ1-5, the CDR3 gives the full variable domain: DGGITQSPKYLFRKEGQNVTLSCEQNLNHDAMYWYRQDPGQGLRLIYYSQIVNDFQKGDIAEGYSVSREKKESFPLTVTSAQKNPTAFYLCASVGQGDYSNQPQHFGDGTRLSIL.

J is TRBJ2-1 and V is TRBV7-6; 10 positions agree with TRBD1. The CDR3 runs 18 residues. CDR1 is SGHVS and CDR2 is FNYEAQ in the germline V gene. V was clipped by 0 bases and J by 7 bases; unmatched bases: 12. CDR3 sequence: CASSLARTGGIVENEQFF. The CDR3 DNA is TGTGCCAGCAGCTTAGCCCGGACAGGGGGAATAGTCGAAAATGAGCAGTTCTTC. The variable domain in full, with the rest retrieved from reference TRBV7-6 and TRBJ2-1, is GAGVSQSPRYKVTKRGQDVALRCDPISGHVSLYWYRQALGQGPEFLTYFNYEAQQDKSGLPNDRFSAERPEGSISTLTIQRTEQRDSAMYRCASSLARTGGIVENEQFFGPGTRLTVL.

The rearrangement joins TRBV19 to TRBJ1-4; D not resolved. V was cut by 8 bases and J by 8 bases, with 15 bases left in between. CDR1 and CDR2 from the germline V gene are LNHDA and SQIVND (reference sequence). This CDR3 has 13 residues. The CDR3 loop reads CASAAGLREKLFF. CDR3 DNA sequence: TGTGCCAGTGCCGCCGGGTTAAGGGAAAAACTGTTTTTT.

This rearrangement joins TRBV10-3 to TRBJ2-7, with 12 nucleotides matching TRBD2. The germline V gene encodes CDR1 ENHRY and CDR2 SYGVKD. The J segment lost 6 bases and the V segment lost 3 bases, leaving 6 bases of the junction unmatched. The CDR3 is 15 amino acids. CDR3 region: CAISDGLAGFSEQYF. CDR3 DNA: TGTGCCATCAGTGACGGACTAGCGGGGTTCAGCGAGCAGTACTTC.

V is TRBV28 and J is TRBJ1-5, with D possibly matching TRBD1 (6 bases). CDR1 is MDHEN and CDR2 is SYDVKM in the germline V gene. The V gene lost 8 bases and the J gene lost 3 bases, with 11 bases spanning the gap. The CDR3 is 13 amino acids. CDR3 sequence (DNA): TGTGCCAGCTTAGGGGGTTTCAATCAGCCCCAGCATTTT. Amino acid sequence: CASLGGFNQPQHF.

V gene TRBV7-3 combines with J gene TRBJ2-5; the match to TRBD1 covers 9 bases. Germline V lookup: CDR1 SGHTA, CDR2 FQGTGA. The V gene end was trimmed by 5 bases and the J gene end by 3 bases; junction bases not matched to a gene: 4. The CDR3 has 14 residues. The CDR3 sequence is CASSPGTGKETQYF. For the CDR3, the DNA is TGTGCCAGCAGCCCCGGGACAGGGAAAGAGACCCAGTACTTC.